This T cell receptor (beta chain) was captured by sequencing in a study of T cell responses to AZD1222 COVID-19 vaccine. The assay was immunoSEQ multiplex PCR, and TCRdb's table has in-frame clones only and misses some. The data hold some 140,000 clones, with more than 90% observed a single time. The study's findings and limits: Of the AZD1222 recipients, only six or seven were seropositive at baseline.

As to this clone: Its antigen is unidentified.

The ends were cut back, 5 bases at V and 5 bases at J, with 12 bases in the middle. This CDR3 has 13 amino acids. The source material was peripheral blood, sampled on day 0 of AZD1222 vaccination. The rearrangement uses TRBV12-3 or TRBV12-4 and TRBJ1-1, with D maybe TRBD1 (6 bases). The origin of this receptor is an adult in good health. The CDR3 nucleotides read TGTGCCAGCAGTCTTCAGGGGAGTACTGAAGCTTTCTTT. The encoded protein is CASSLQGSTEAFF.